Listed here is a single T cell receptor beta chain. The data are from a study of blood T cell repertoires in COVID-19. Data came from immunoSEQ multiplex PCR; TCRdb stores just in-frame clones and leaves some out. The sample lists approximately 300,000 clones, 70% to 90% occurring once. There are 15 residues in the CDR3. Germline V lookup: CDR1 LGHNA, CDR2 YNFKEQ. V gave up 3 bases and J gave up 7 bases; unmatched junction bases: 9. This TCR derives from a woman aged 45-59 years with COVID-19, enrolled during active disease. The sequenced sample was peripheral blood. The chain carries TRBV4-2 and TRBJ1-2; TRBD1 aligns across 9 bases. The DNA for the CDR3 is TGTGCCAGCAGCCACCCCCGGGACAGGGTATTTGGCTACACCTTC. It specifies CASSHPRDRVFGYTF.